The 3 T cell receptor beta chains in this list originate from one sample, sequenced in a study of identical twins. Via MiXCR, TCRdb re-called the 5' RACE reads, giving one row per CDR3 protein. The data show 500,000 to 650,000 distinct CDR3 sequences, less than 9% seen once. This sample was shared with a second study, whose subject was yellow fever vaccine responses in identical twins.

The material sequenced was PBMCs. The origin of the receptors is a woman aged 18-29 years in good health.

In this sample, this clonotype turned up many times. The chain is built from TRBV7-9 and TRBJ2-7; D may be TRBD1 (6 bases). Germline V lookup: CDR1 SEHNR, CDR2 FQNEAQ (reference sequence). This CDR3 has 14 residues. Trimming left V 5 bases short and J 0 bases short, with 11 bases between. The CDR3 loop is CASSPRDISYEQYF. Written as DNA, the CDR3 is TGTGCCAGCAGCCCGAGGGACATCTCCTACGAGCAGTACTTC.

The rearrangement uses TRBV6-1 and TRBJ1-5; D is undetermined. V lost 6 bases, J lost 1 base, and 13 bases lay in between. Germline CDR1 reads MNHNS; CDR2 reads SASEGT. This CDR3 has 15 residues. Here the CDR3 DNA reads TGTGCCAGCAGCCCAACGACGGCAAGCAATCAGCCCCAGCATTTT. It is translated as CASSPTTASNQPQHF.

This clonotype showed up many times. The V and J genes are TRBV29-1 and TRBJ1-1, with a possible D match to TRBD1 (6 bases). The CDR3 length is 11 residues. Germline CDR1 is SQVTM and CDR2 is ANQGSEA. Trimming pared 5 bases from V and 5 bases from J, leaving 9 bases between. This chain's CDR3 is CSVQQGTEAFF. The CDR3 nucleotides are TGCAGCGTTCAACAGGGAACTGAAGCTTTCTTT.